This T cell receptor beta chain originates from a study of blood T cell repertoires in COVID-19 (dated by TCRdb to 2018 to 2021). A note on the overall study: Samples covering the acute and convalescent phases of COVID-19 were provided by collaborators in the United States, Italy and Spain. Where available, HLA class I and class II types were obtained from metadata supplied by the sample provider rather than from assay-based typing. The repertoires were released in a freely available public database meant as a resource for research on the immune response to SARS-CoV-2. Deeply sampled blood TCRbeta repertoires from subjects exposed to, actively infected with, or recovered from COVID-19 were included in the dataset. The material from the prospective study consisted of cDNA or gDNA derived from T cells, B-cell-depleted T cells, or PBMCs. Samples were obtained from the ongoing ImmuneRACE study (first 160 participants) and from approximately 1,200 subjects provided by 6 global collaborators. The sample metadata nearly always contained a de-identified subject ID, COVID-19 status, age in years and sex.

Enrolling through a virtual design, the prospective study's participants ranged in age from roughly 18 to 89 years and lived across 24 United States geographic areas. To assign participants to cohorts, the prospective study relied on clinical history that participants themselves reported in a screening survey and a study questionnaire. ImmuneRACE Cohort 3 recovered participants were defined by two consecutive negative NP/OP PCR tests, healthcare professional clearance, or symptom resolution. In the prospective study, whole blood, serum and a nasopharyngeal or oropharyngeal swab were collected from each participant by mobile phlebotomists. Over a 2-month period, participants in the prospective study had the option of providing additional blood draws and questionnaires. Blood samples from the prospective study were shipped frozen or at room temperature prior to DNA extraction. Overall results and qualifications from the work: How much clinical and demographic metadata was included differed by source and by participant, and the metadata was provided uncurated.

With respect to this clone: Its antigen is unknown. One base away there is no much larger clone; base qualities are not given.

The CDR3 measures 14 amino acids from cysteine to phenylalanine. Just CDR3 DNA is preserved here, 42 bases in frame from base 1. Relative to germline, V is 2 bases shorter and J is 5 bases shorter, with 11 bases between their ends. In the germline V gene, CDR1 corresponds to SGHRS and CDR2 to YFSETQ. TCRbeta CDR3 regions were amplified from genomic DNA by means of the immunoSEQ Assay, a bias-controlled multiplex PCR. Regarding the original processing steps: Within the assay, amplification of reference gene primers was used to estimate how many nucleated cells each sample contained. Sequence reads were collapsed and filtered to measure the absolute abundance of every unique TCRbeta CDR3 rearrangement. Productive Simpson clonality was computed per sample as the square root of Simpson's diversity index over productive rearrangements. Not all clones reach the TCRdb copy of this immuneACCESS table, which keeps in-frame sequences only. Checked studies attribute under half of the gap to unresolved V genes and leave the rest unexplained. That table is the source of V, J and clone size, and D and trimming were worked out from the DNA. Counted in this sample were fewer than 450,000 clones; approximately 90% of them appeared once. Around 1.2% of the sample belongs to the ten largest clones.

Sequenced material: PBMCs or T cells enriched from blood (not recorded which). This clonotype was obtained from a woman between 18 and 30 years old who had recovered from COVID-19. The receptor chain draws on TRBV5-1 and TRBJ2-1; the D gene is not confidently resolved. The DNA sequence reads TGCGCCAGCAGCTTCACAGACCTGCACAATGAGCAGTTCTTC. Its protein product is CASSFTDLHNEQFF.